Included here is one TCR beta chain sequence, with context. Antigen: not known. The primer mix had 60 Vbeta and 13 Jbeta primers. Data came from immunoSEQ multiplex PCR; TCRdb stores just in-frame clones and leaves some out. Seen here are about 130,000 clones, about three quarters observed once, and the top ten hold approximately 0.93%. The data were taken from a study of cytomegalovirus exposure and HLA in healthy donors. General study results and limits: Several of the most significant clusters appeared linked to common viral pathogens, based on a later analysis. Using the classifier, cytomegalovirus status was reportedly diagnosed with high specificity and sensitivity.

The source is a human donor in good health. Sequencing used PBMCs.

The CDR3 bases are TGTGCTAGTGGCTCGACAGGGGTTCAGCCCCAGCATTTT. Amino acid sequence: CASGSTGVQPQHF. This chain joins TRBV12-5 and TRBJ1-5; 8 nucleotides align to TRBD1. The germline CDR1 and CDR2 sequences are LGHNT and FRNRAP. The V segment lost 6 bases and the J segment 6 bases; nucleotides outside the gene matches: 4. The length of the CDR3 is 13 residues. Complete variable domain (other parts from reference TRBV12-5 and TRBJ1-5): DARVTQTPRHKVTEMGQEVTMRCQPILGHNTVFWYRQTMMQGLELLAYFRNRAPLDDSGMPKDRFSAEMPDATLATLKIQPSEPRDSAVYFCASGSTGVQPQHFGDGTRLSIL.